This note documents a single TCR beta chain sequence. Its antigen is unknown. 60 Vbeta and 13 Jbeta primers were used in PCR. Libraries were prepared by immunoSEQ multiplex PCR; TCRdb keeps only in-frame clonotypes and omits some of them. The sample holds 200,000 to 250,000 clones; 76% are singletons and the top ten take 0.6% to 0.7%. The sample is drawn from a study of cytomegalovirus exposure and HLA in healthy donors. General observations from the study: The authors listed about 170 TCR beta chains as cytomegalovirus-associated.

This receptor was identified in a man aged 18 to 30 in good health and CMV-seronegative. Sequenced input: PBMCs.

CDR3 residues: CASSVGVTARTGELFF. Written as DNA, the CDR3 is TGTGCCAGCAGCGTAGGCGTAACAGCCAGGACCGGGGAGCTGTTTTTT. The chain couples TRBV9 to TRBJ2-2; D is unresolved. Germline CDR1 and CDR2: SGDLS and YYNGEE. The CDR3 contains 16 residues. V shed 0 bases and J shed 5 bases, with 14 bases lying between them. Filled out from reference TRBV9 and TRBJ2-2, the complete variable domain reads DSGVTQTPKHLITATGQRVTLRCSPRSGDLSVYWYQQSLDQGLQFLIQYYNGEERAKGNILERFSAQQFPDLHSELNLSSLELGDSALYFCASSVGVTARTGELFFGEGSRLTVL.